This T cell receptor beta chain was captured by sequencing in a study of vaccination and CD4 T cells after COVID-19. Overall study results and limits: Spike mono-reactivity held for 304 of 307 vaccine-specific clones in convalescent patients. SARS-CoV-2-reactive clonotypes rose nonsignificantly, with the median going from approximately 21 to 40.

The CDR3 extends over 15 amino acids. The J segment lost 1 base and the V segment lost 8 bases, leaving 6 bases of the junction unmatched. CDR1 LNHDA and CDR2 SQIVND come from the germline V gene (reference sequence). Concerning this clonotype itself: What it binds is not known.

The treatment here: roughly 10-day PBMC culture with coronavirus spike peptide pools or control peptides (ViraFEST assay). ViraFEST used peptide pools to expand antigen-specific T cells and subsequently sequenced their TCRs. Oncomine TCR Beta short-read sequencing was applied to DNA from cultured CD4+ T cells. TCRdb redid the calling of the PCR reads with MiXCR, one entry per CDR3 protein. Of about 15,000 distinct CDR3 sequences in the sample, approximately 29% are singletons; the top ten hold under 20%. The sample consisted of cultured CD4+ T cells from blood. The V and J genes are TRBV19 and TRBJ1-4; 8 nucleotides agree with TRBD1. The receptor's source is a human donor with COVID-19. The CDR3 DNA reads as TGTGCCAGTGCAGGGGGCTCAGGAACTAATGAAAAACTGTTTTTT. It encodes CASAGGSGTNEKLFF.